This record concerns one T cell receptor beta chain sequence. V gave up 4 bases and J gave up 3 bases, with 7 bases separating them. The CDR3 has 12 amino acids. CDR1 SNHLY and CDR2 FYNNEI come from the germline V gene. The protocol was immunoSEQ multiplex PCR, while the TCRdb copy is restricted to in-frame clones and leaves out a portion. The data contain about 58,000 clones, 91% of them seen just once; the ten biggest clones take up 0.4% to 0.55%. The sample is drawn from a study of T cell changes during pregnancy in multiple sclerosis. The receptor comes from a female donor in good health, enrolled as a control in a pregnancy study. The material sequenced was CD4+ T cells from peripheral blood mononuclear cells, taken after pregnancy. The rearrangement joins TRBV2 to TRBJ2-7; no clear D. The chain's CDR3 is CASSVSLYEQYF. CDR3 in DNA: TGTGCCAGCAGTGTGAGCCTCTACGAGCAGTACTTC.